This passage covers 26 T cell receptor beta chains from one sample sequenced in a study of blood T cell repertoires in COVID-19 (dated by TCRdb to 2018 to 2021). The library was prepared using the immunoSEQ multiplex PCR assay. TCRdb holds this immuneACCESS table with in-frame rearrangements only. Some clones are missing; in checked studies, unresolved V genes explain under half, and the rest has no known cause. This sample lists around 86,000 clones; approximately 85% were detected once. Of the sample, roughly an eighth falls within the top ten clones. The sequencing input was peripheral blood. Source of these receptors: a human donor in a cohort sampled during active COVID-19.

The chain links TRBV28 to TRBJ2-2; 8 bases align to TRBD1. V gave up 6 bases and J gave up 8 bases; unmatched junction bases: 8. CDR3 length: 14 residues. Per the germline V gene, CDR1 is MDHEN and CDR2 is SYDVKM. Written as DNA, the CDR3 is TGTGCCAGCAGCGACAGGGGCCCCCGGGGGGAGCTGTTTTTT. As protein: CASSDRGPRGELFF.

J is TRBJ2-7 and V is TRBV29-1, with D perhaps TRBD2 (5 bases). The CDR3 is 12 amino acids. Germline loops: CDR1 SQVTM, CDR2 ANQGSEA. V was pared by 4 bases and J by 0 bases, with 7 bases between. CDR3 region: CSVAGSSYEQYF. The CDR3 DNA reads as TGCAGCGTTGCGGGGAGCTCCTACGAGCAGTACTTC.

The V and J genes are TRBV4-1 and TRBJ2-7, with 13 bases lining up with TRBD2. The CDR3 totals 16 residues. Per germline, CDR1 MGHRA and CDR2 YSYEKL. J gave up 3 bases and V 4 bases, and 6 bases lay outside the gene matches. The CDR3 spells CASSPRLAGGIYEQYF. The CDR3 DNA is TGCGCCAGCAGCCCCAGACTAGCGGGAGGCATCTACGAGCAGTACTTC.

This clone appeared once. V usage is TRBV5-4 and J usage is TRBJ2-7, with 8 bases that match TRBD2. The CDR3 extends over 14 amino acids. Germline V lookup: CDR1 SGHNT, CDR2 YYREEE (reference sequence). Trimming at V came to 9 bases and at J to 3 bases, leaving 11 bases not matched to a gene. The CDR3 sequence is CATTGGERGYEQYF. The CDR3 DNA reads TGTGCCACCACCGGGGGGGAGCGGGGCTACGAGCAGTACTTC.

The chain uses TRBV7-2 and TRBJ2-7, with 13 bases aligning to TRBD2. V gave up 1 base and J gave up 0 bases; unmatched junction bases: 3. Germline-derived CDR1 and CDR2 are SGHTA and FQGNSA. The CDR3 is made up of 17 amino acids. In DNA form, the CDR3 reads TGTGCCAGCAGCTTAGTAGGACTAGCGGGGGCCTCCTACGAGCAGTACTTC. Protein product: CASSLVGLAGASYEQYF.

The gene calls are TRBV7-9 and TRBJ1-4; the D gene is possibly TRBD1 (5 bases). The germline V gene encodes CDR1 SEHNR and CDR2 FQNEAQ (reference sequence). The CDR3 has 17 amino acids. V shed 2 bases and J shed 4 bases, with 17 bases lying between them. This CDR3 reads CASSLNVLGAINEKLFF. As DNA, the CDR3 is TGTGCCAGCAGCTTAAACGTACTTGGGGCGATTAATGAAAAACTGTTTTTT.

A few counts support this clone. The chain combines TRBV6-1 with TRBJ1-1, with a tentative D call TRBD1 (5 bases). There are 13 residues in the CDR3. The germline V gene encodes CDR1 MNHNS and CDR2 SASEGT. V dropped 1 base and J dropped 9 bases, with 12 bases sitting between them. This chain's CDR3 is CASSEGQTGKAFF. As DNA, the CDR3 is TGTGCCAGCAGTGAAGGGCAAACAGGTAAAGCTTTCTTT.

V is TRBV3-1 (or the pseudogene TRBV3-2) and J is TRBJ1-1, with TRBD1 matching 11 bases. The CDR3 is 18 amino acids. V lost 3 bases to trimming and J lost 3 bases; unmatched junction nucleotides: 12. CDR1 and CDR2 (germline): LGHDT, YNNKEL (reference sequence). The CDR3 sequence is CASSQGQGGHIIDTEAFF. CDR3 coding DNA: TGTGCCAGCAGCCAGGGACAGGGGGGACATATTATCGACACTGAAGCTTTCTTT.

This clone was seen a single time. The chain uses TRBV7-2 and TRBJ2-3, with D perhaps TRBD1 (6 bases). This CDR3 region has 14 residues. V was cut by 4 bases and J by 4 bases, with 12 bases left in between. From germline, CDR1 is SGHTA and CDR2 FQGNSA. CDR3 loop: CASSWGRGADTQYF. In nucleotides, the CDR3 is TGTGCCAGCAGCTGGGGCAGGGGTGCAGATACGCAGTATTTT.

This chain connects TRBV19 to TRBJ1-1; possibly TRBD1 for D (5 bases). This CDR3 is 11 amino acids long. CDR1 LNHDA and CDR2 SQIVND come from the germline V gene (reference sequence). V shed 8 bases and J shed 3 bases, with 7 bases lying between them. The CDR3, as DNA: TGTGCCAGTGTGGGGCACACTGAAGCTTTCTTT. Translated, it gives CASVGHTEAFF.

The gene calls are TRBV5-1 and TRBJ1-4; tentatively, D is TRBD1 (5 bases). V lost 4 bases, J lost 0 bases, and 13 bases lay in between. Germline V lookup: CDR1 SGHRS, CDR2 YFSETQ. The CDR3 extends over 16 amino acids. CDR3 DNA: TGCGCCAGCAGCCGGATTACAGGCGCAACTAATGAAAAACTGTTTTTT. The encoded protein is CASSRITGATNEKLFF.

This clone was seen only a few times. This chain uses TRBV11-2 with TRBJ2-1; tentatively, D is TRBD2 (6 bases). Germline loops: CDR1 SGHAT, CDR2 FQNNGV. V was cut by 1 base and J by 3 bases, with 13 bases left in between. This CDR3 has 16 residues. CDR3 loop: CASSLGSGEYYNEQFF. In nucleotides, the CDR3 is TGTGCCAGCAGCTTAGGGTCGGGAGAATACTACAATGAGCAGTTCTTC.

This chain connects TRBV10-3 to TRBJ1-2, with 9 bases identical to TRBD1. From germline, CDR1 is ENHRY and CDR2 SYGVKD. V was pared by 6 bases and J by 6 bases, with 2 bases of the junction left unmatched. There are 12 residues in the CDR3. CDR3 sequence: CAIRDRGHGYTF. As DNA, the CDR3 is TGTGCCATCAGGGACAGGGGCCATGGCTACACCTTC.

This clone appeared once. The rearrangement joins TRBV19 to TRBJ2-3; weak D call: TRBD2 (6 bases). Deletions cut 7 bases from V and 0 bases from J, with 11 bases between. CDR1 is LNHDA and CDR2 is SQIVND in the germline V gene (reference sequence). The CDR3 length is 14 residues. The CDR3 loop reads CASTLGTSTDTQYF. The DNA of the CDR3 is TGTGCCAGTACGTTAGGGACTAGCACAGATACGCAGTATTTT. Looking up the rest from reference TRBV19 and TRBJ2-3 gives the full variable domain: DGGITQSPKYLFRKEGQNVTLSCEQNLNHDAMYWYRQDPGQGLRLIYYSQIVNDFQKGDIAEGYSVSREKKESFPLTVTSAQKNPTAFYLCASTLGTSTDTQYFGPGTRLTVL.

This chain connects TRBV5-1 to TRBJ2-1; D may be TRBD1 (5 bases). Germline loops: CDR1 SGHRS, CDR2 YFSETQ. This CDR3 contains 13 residues. V was shortened by 0 bases and J by 4 bases, with 5 bases between the two germline ends. Written as DNA, the CDR3 is TGCGCCAGCAGCTTGGGACAGTACAATGAGCAGTTCTTC. This encodes CASSLGQYNEQFF. Full variable domain (missing parts from reference TRBV5-1 and TRBJ2-1): KAGVTQTPRYLIKTRGQQVTLSCSPISGHRSVSWYQQTPGQGLQFLFEYFSETQRNKGNFPGRFSGRQFSNSRSEMNVSTLELGDSALYLCASSLGQYNEQFFGPGTRLTVL.

The chain couples TRBV30 to TRBJ2-7, with 16 bases matching TRBD2. This CDR3 has 15 amino acids. Germline loops: CDR1 GTSNPN, CDR2 SVGIG (reference sequence). V shed 2 bases, J shed 6 bases, and the junction held 4 bases outside the gene matches. DNA of the CDR3: TGTGCCTGGAGTATCGGGACTAGCGGGAGGGGCGAGCAGTACTTC. Its translation: CAWSIGTSGRGEQYF.

The rearrangement joins TRBV30 to TRBJ2-7, with no clear D. Germline CDR1 reads GTSNPN; CDR2 reads SVGIG (reference sequence). V shed 2 bases and J shed 5 bases, with 7 bases lying between them. The CDR3 is 11 amino acids. The CDR3 loop reads CAWSIHNEQYF. CDR3 bases: TGTGCCTGGAGTATCCACAACGAGCAGTACTTC.

This clone showed up just once. V usage is TRBV9 and J usage is TRBJ1-6; TRBD1 aligns across 7 bases. The CDR3 consists of 18 residues. The J segment lost 6 bases and the V segment lost 0 bases, leaving 12 bases of the junction unmatched. The germline gives CDR1 SGDLS, CDR2 YYNGEE. The CDR3 DNA is TGTGCCAGCAGCGTAGGGGGCCCGACAGGGAGGCCTAATTCACCCCTCCACTTT. Encoded protein: CASSVGGPTGRPNSPLHF.

With regard to this clone: Additional DNA sequences in this sample encode the identical CDR3. The CDR3 nucleotides read TGTGCCAGCAGTCAGAGGAGTTCCTACGAGCAGTACTTC. Translated, it gives CASSQRSSYEQYF. V and J are TRBV7-2 and TRBJ2-7, with D hard to call. The V end lost 6 bases, the J end lost 1 base, and 10 bases lay between the germline ends. CDR1 and CDR2 from the germline V gene are SGHTA and FQGNSA. The CDR3 covers 13 residues. Complete variable domain (other parts from reference TRBV7-2 and TRBJ2-7): GAGVSQSPSNKVTEKGKDVELRCDPISGHTALYWYRQSLGQGLEFLIYFQGNSAPDKSGLPSDRFSAERTGGSVSTLTIQRTQQEDSAVYLCASSQRSSYEQYFGPGTRLTVT.

This rearrangement joins TRBV4-2 to TRBJ2-2, with TRBD2 matching 16 bases. Trimming cost V 0 bases and J 5 bases; bases outside gene matches: 0. The CDR3 length is 17 residues. Germline loops: CDR1 LGHNA, CDR2 YNFKEQ. The DNA for the CDR3 is TGTGCCAGCAGCCAAGAGGGACTAGCGGGAGGGACCGGGGAGCTGTTTTTT. Protein sequence: CASSQEGLAGGTGELFF.

This chain connects TRBV7-9 to TRBJ2-5, with D possibly matching TRBD2 (6 bases). The germline V gene encodes CDR1 SEHNR and CDR2 FQNEAQ (reference sequence). The CDR3 consists of 16 residues. The ends were cut back, 5 bases at V and 1 base at J, with 17 bases in the middle. Here the CDR3 reads CASSAGASAFQETQYF. The DNA of the CDR3 is TGTGCCAGCAGCGCAGGTGCTAGCGCCTTCCAAGAGACCCAGTACTTC.

The chain employs TRBV4-1 and TRBJ2-1; a possible D gene is TRBD1 (6 bases). The germline gives CDR1 MGHRA, CDR2 YSYEKL. The V end was cut by 3 bases, the J end by 4 bases, with 10 bases between. There are 14 residues in the CDR3. CDR3 residues: CASSQEDRYNEQFF. The CDR3 region has the DNA TGCGCCAGCAGCCAGGAGGACAGATACAATGAGCAGTTCTTC.

The rearrangement links TRBV28 to TRBJ1-1, with D tentatively TRBD1 (6 bases). This CDR3 is built from 13 residues. Germline V gene lookup returns CDR1 MDHEN and CDR2 SYDVKM. Between the trimmed V and J ends, which lost 6 bases and 0 bases, there was a span of 8 bases. CDR3 region: CASRGTLNTEAFF. In DNA, the CDR3 is TGTGCCAGCAGAGGGACATTGAACACTGAAGCTTTCTTT.

The J gene is TRBJ1-3, the V gene TRBV27; D remains unclear. The CDR3 covers 19 residues. CDR1 is MNHEY, CDR2 SMNVEV, per germline (reference sequence). Trimming stripped 0 bases from V and 0 bases from J, with 18 bases between. For the CDR3, the DNA is TGTGCCAGCAGTTTATCGAGCGTCGGGGTTAGGTCCTCTGGAAACACCATATATTTT. It translates to CASSLSSVGVRSSGNTIYF.

This clone was seen once. The chain employs TRBV18 and TRBJ1-6; possibly TRBD1 for D (6 bases). The V end lost 3 bases, the J end lost 10 bases, and 19 bases lay between the germline ends. The CDR3 runs to 16 residues. Germline V gene lookup returns CDR1 KGHSH and CDR2 LQKENI. CDR3 coding DNA: TGTGCCAGCTCACCCCGGACAGTATTCGATGAATCACCCCTCCACTTT. Its translation: CASSPRTVFDESPLHF.

This sequence joins TRBV19 and TRBJ2-6; D perhaps matches TRBD2 (6 bases). CDR3 length: 16 amino acids. The V gene's germline CDR1 is LNHDA and CDR2 SQIVND (reference sequence). With 1 base removed from V and 4 bases from J, the gap between germline ends came to 11 bases. Written as DNA, the CDR3 is TGTGCCAGTAGTATAGGACTAGTCTCCGGGGCCAACGTCCTGACTTTC. Its translation is CASSIGLVSGANVLTF.